The present T cell receptor (beta chain) was sequenced within a study of cytomegalovirus exposure and HLA in healthy donors. Germline loops: CDR1 SGHRS, CDR2 YFSETQ. The CDR3 runs 13 residues. Trimming cost V 0 bases and J 2 bases, with 5 bases left between them. PCR involved 60 Vbeta and 13 Jbeta primers. Produced via immunoSEQ multiplex PCR; TCRdb's table is partial and in-frame only. The data hold under 120,000 clones, with 50% to 65% observed a single time. The TCR comes from a man under 40 in good health and CMV-seropositive. V usage is TRBV5-1 and J usage is TRBJ2-5; no definite D call. Sequences were obtained from PBMCs. This CDR3 is CASSLASQETQYF. The CDR3 nucleotides are TGCGCCAGCAGCTTGGCCAGTCAAGAGACCCAGTACTTC.